This is a list of T cell receptor beta chains from one sample in a study of cytomegalovirus exposure and HLA in healthy donors. Using immunoSEQ multiplex PCR, the repertoire was profiled, and TCRdb retains in-frame clones only, with some absent. The sample holds around 200,000 clones, 79% seen once. Sample: PBMCs. Receptors were obtained from a man aged 50 to 59 in good health and CMV-seronegative. The CDR3 runs from the conserved cysteine through the conserved F or W. Each record gives: V gene, J gene, CDR3 protein.

TRBV5-1	TRBJ2-1	CASSLGDRGLWNEQFF
TRBV5-1	TRBJ2-5	CASSPRGSGELQETQYF
TRBV15	TRBJ2-3	CATSRDPRSGTDTQYF
TRBV11-2	TRBJ2-2	CASSSRTSGSKNTGELFF
TRBV27	TRBJ1-1	CASSHWGTGMNTEAFF
TRBV29-1	TRBJ2-1	CSALAGGPDEQFF
TRBV5-4	TRBJ2-5	CASSQRGGQETQYF
TRBV6-4	TRBJ2-7	CASTRTGYNEQYF
TRBV5-1	TRBJ2-5	CASSFMREGRETQYF
TRBV5-6	TRBJ2-7	CASSLRWHEQYF
TRBV18	TRBJ2-1	CASSPPGVGEQFF
TRBV6-5	TRBJ2-5	CASSYSSSGTQYF
TRBV2	TRBJ2-3	CASRRVADTQYF